This T cell receptor (beta chain) was captured in a study of breast tumors, draining lymph nodes, adjacent tissues. TCRdb re-called the multiplex PCR reads with MiXCR, one entry per CDR3 protein. The profile shows about 180,000 distinct CDR3 sequences, 30% to 35% of them singletons. The CDR3 runs 15 residues. V was pared by 2 bases and J by 5 bases, with 5 bases of the junction left unmatched. Germline V gene lookup returns CDR1 SGHTA and CDR2 FQGTGA. In this sample, this clonotype turned up many times. The lymph nodes were axillary draining lymph nodes from breast cancer patients. Material: axillary lymph node tissue. This chain links TRBV7-3 with TRBJ2-3; 9 bases are a match to TRBD1. The TCR was taken from a female donor with breast cancer. Some clones in this sample may be carry-over from other donors' samples. CDR3 sequence reads: CASSLRATGGDTQYF. CDR3 in DNA: TGTGCCAGCAGCTTACGGGCGACAGGGGGAGATACGCAGTATTTT.